This TCR beta chain appears in the sequencing data of a study of T-cell memory formation after mild COVID-19. This CDR3 comprises 10 residues. Per the germline V gene, CDR1 is DFQATT and CDR2 is SNEGSKA (reference sequence). The ends were cut back, 4 bases at V and 5 bases at J, with 5 bases in the middle. TCRdb re-analysed the 5' RACE reads in MiXCR, keeping a single row per CDR3 protein. Here the sample spans almost 350,000 distinct CDR3 sequences, roughly 20% being singletons. V gene TRBV20-1 combines with J gene TRBJ1-2, with D unclear. Sample: PBMCs or a T cell subset sorted from them (not recorded which). The receptor was isolated from a man between 18 and 35 years old who had mild COVID-19 (a few samples of this study predate the infection). Cell type and time point are not known. The CDR3 coding sequence is TGCAGTGCTACGGATTATGGCTACACCTTC. Protein sequence: CSATDYGYTF.